This TCR beta chain was documented in a study of CD8+CD57+ T cells in acquired aplastic anemia. Patients chosen for sequencing had shown CD8+CD57+ cell expansion by flow cytometry. The CDR3 totals 15 residues. The V end lost 5 bases, the J end lost 0 bases, and 11 bases lay between the germline ends. Per the germline V gene, CDR1 is LNHDA and CDR2 is SQIVND (reference sequence). General study results and limits: CD8+ Simpson's diversity showed no significant patient-control difference. Patients and controls shared 25 to 35 CD8+ CDR3 sequences, which appeared highly expressed in patients and within their immunodominant clones.

TCR beta VDJ and CDR3 profiling used genomic DNA as template. TCRdb reanalysed the reads using MiXCR and keeps one entry per CDR3 protein. The table lists over 150,000 distinct CDR3 sequences, about 52% of them singletons. Comment on this clonotype: The antigen remains unidentified.

The V gene is TRBV19, the J gene TRBJ2-4; tentatively, D is TRBD2 (6 bases). The sample was sorted CD4+, CD8+, or CD8+CD57+ T cells (not recorded which) from PBMCs. This clonotype was sampled from a human donor with aplastic anemia. This chain's CDR3 is CASSSPGLAKNIQYF. In DNA form, the CDR3 reads TGTGCCAGTAGTTCCCCGGGACTAGCCAAAAACATTCAGTACTTC.